Listed here are 19 T cell receptor beta chains from one sample, sequenced in a study of blood T cell repertoires in COVID-19. Using immunoSEQ multiplex PCR, the repertoire was profiled, and TCRdb retains in-frame clones only, with some absent. This sample carries roughly 130,000 clones, over 65% of them seen once, and the ten largest clones take more than 4.5%. The sequenced sample consisted of peripheral blood. Receptor source: a woman aged 70-85 years with acute or convalescent COVID-19.

The chain couples TRBV5-4 to TRBJ1-2, with TRBD1 identical over 7 bases. Germline V gives CDR1 SGHNT, CDR2 YYREEE (reference sequence). Losses at the gene ends were 4 bases for V and 4 bases for J; bases not matched to a gene: 7. The CDR3 has 14 amino acids. The CDR3 is CASSARGGSYGYTF. CDR3 bases: TGTGCCAGCAGCGCCCGAGGGGGCAGCTATGGCTACACCTTC. The full variable domain, rest sourced from reference TRBV5-4 and TRBJ1-2, is ETGVTQSPTHLIKTRGQQVTLRCSSQSGHNTVSWYQQALGQGPQFIFQYYREEENGRGNFPPRFSGLQFPNYSSELNVNALELDDSALYLCASSARGGSYGYTFGSGTRLTVV.

This chain uses TRBV20-1 with TRBJ1-6; 7 nucleotides align to TRBD1. The V segment lost 3 bases and the J segment 9 bases; nucleotides outside the gene matches: 17. The germline V gene has CDR1 DFQATT and CDR2 SNEGSKA (reference sequence). The CDR3 contains 17 residues. CDR3 protein: CSASGGGLGGLSSPLHF. The CDR3 DNA reads as TGCAGTGCTAGTGGCGGTGGGTTAGGGGGCTTGAGTTCACCCCTCCACTTT.

The rearrangement uses TRBV7-2 and TRBJ2-7; tentatively, D is TRBD2 (6 bases). CDR3 size: 12 residues. V dropped 5 bases and J dropped 6 bases, with 11 bases sitting between them. Germline V gene lookup returns CDR1 SGHTA and CDR2 FQGNSA. The CDR3 sequence is CASSGRSGEQYF. CDR3 nucleotides: TGTGCCAGCAGCGGGAGGAGCGGCGAGCAGTACTTC.

In DNA, the CDR3 is TGTGCCAGTAGTAAGAACGCAGCGGGGGGGTTCAACAATGAGCAGTTCTTC. Translated: CASSKNAAGGFNNEQFF. The chain is built from TRBV19 and TRBJ2-1; 10 nucleotides line up with TRBD2. Trimming took 4 bases from V and 5 from J; bases not matched to a gene: 11. Germline CDR1 and CDR2: LNHDA and SQIVND (reference sequence). The CDR3 totals 17 residues.

V is TRBV6-2 or TRBV6-3 and J is TRBJ1-1, with a tentative D call TRBD1 (5 bases). Germline CDR1 is MNHEY and CDR2 is SVGEGT. Trimming removed 2 bases at V and 5 bases at J, with 12 bases between. The CDR3 totals 14 residues. CDR3 amino acids: CASSYGGRATEAFF. DNA of the CDR3: TGTGCCAGCAGTTACGGTGGCAGGGCTACTGAAGCTTTCTTT.

The rearrangement links TRBV18 to TRBJ2-4; D remains ambiguous. The CDR3 sequence is 17 residues long. Germline V lookup: CDR1 KGHSH, CDR2 LQKENI. Trimming stripped 0 bases from V and 2 bases from J, with 14 bases between. As DNA, the CDR3 is TGTGCCAGCTCACCACCGCGGTCCGGCAGATCCAAAAACATTCAGTACTTC. Translated: CASSPPRSGRSKNIQYF.

This rearrangement joins TRBV5-1 to TRBJ2-5, with D possibly being TRBD1 (6 bases). The CDR3 runs to 14 residues. V lost 1 base and J lost 1, with 8 bases in between. Germline CDR1 and CDR2: SGHRS and YFSETQ. CDR3 region: CASSLQGSQETQYF. The DNA of the CDR3 is TGCGCCAGCAGCTTGCAGGGGTCCCAAGAGACCCAGTACTTC.

The V gene is TRBV5-1, the J gene TRBJ1-1; the D is unclear. Germline CDR1 SGHRS, CDR2 YFSETQ. The CDR3 length is 13 residues. Trimming pared 6 bases from V and 4 bases from J, leaving 13 bases between. The CDR3 bases are TGCGCCAGCAAGTTCCGACTCTCCACTGAAGCTTTCTTT. Encoded protein: CASKFRLSTEAFF.

The V call is TRBV4-2, the J call TRBJ1-5; tentatively, D is TRBD1 (5 bases). The V gene lost 0 bases and the J gene lost 7 bases, with 10 bases spanning the gap. The CDR3 runs to 14 residues. Per the germline V gene, CDR1 is LGHNA and CDR2 is YNFKEQ. CDR3 amino acids: CASSQDRAIQPQHF. The CDR3 DNA follows: TGTGCCAGCAGCCAAGACAGGGCAATACAGCCCCAGCATTTT.

The rearrangement links TRBV30 to TRBJ2-2, with 14 bases identical to TRBD2. The V gene end was trimmed by 5 bases and the J gene end by 6 bases; junction bases not matched to a gene: 5. This CDR3 spans 15 amino acids. Per germline, CDR1 GTSNPN and CDR2 SVGIG (reference sequence). CDR3: CAWGLAGGAPGELFF. The DNA of the CDR3 is TGTGCCTGGGGACTAGCGGGGGGCGCCCCCGGGGAGCTGTTTTTT.

The rearrangement links TRBV10-3 to TRBJ2-3, with 9 bases aligning to TRBD2. Germline trimming cut 0 bases from V and 3 bases from J; bases unmatched to any gene: 7. Germline V gives CDR1 ENHRY, CDR2 SYGVKD. The CDR3 length is 17 residues. The CDR3 DNA sequence: TGTGCCATCAGTGAGTCGGCGGGGGGGCCGAGGACAGATACGCAGTATTTT. Translating it yields CAISESAGGPRTDTQYF.

This clone was detected once. The chain recombines TRBV3-1 (or the pseudogene TRBV3-2) with TRBJ2-3; 14 bases align to TRBD2. The CDR3 extends over 16 amino acids. Germline-derived CDR1 and CDR2 are LGHDT and YNNKEL (reference sequence). Trimming at V came to 5 bases and at J to 2 bases, leaving 3 bases not matched to a gene. The CDR3 coding sequence is TGTGCCAGCAGCTCGGGACTAGCGGGGGTCACAGATACGCAGTATTTT. It specifies CASSSGLAGVTDTQYF.

This rearrangement joins TRBV6-2 or TRBV6-3 to TRBJ1-5; D is possibly TRBD1 (5 bases). The CDR3 is 18 residues long. V was clipped by 2 bases and J by 0 bases, with 17 bases between them. Germline loops: CDR1 MNHEY, CDR2 SVGEGT. The CDR3 protein is CASSYEEARAGSNQPQHF. In DNA, the CDR3 is TGTGCCAGCAGTTACGAAGAGGCCAGGGCTGGTAGCAATCAGCCCCAGCATTTT.

The chain employs TRBV7-8 and TRBJ1-1; weak D call: TRBD1 (6 bases). The ends were cut back, 3 bases at V and 4 bases at J, with 21 bases in the middle. The CDR3 is 17 amino acids. The germline gives CDR1 SGHVS, CDR2 FQNEAQ. CDR3: CASSLGRGRGSITEAFF. The CDR3 region has the DNA TGTGCCAGCAGCTTGGGGCGGGGGCGCGGTTCTATCACTGAAGCTTTCTTT.

The gene calls are TRBV5-1 and TRBJ1-1, with D tentatively TRBD1 (6 bases). In germline, CDR1 is SGHRS, CDR2 YFSETQ. The CDR3 spans 14 residues. Trimming stripped 4 bases from V and 5 bases from J, with 15 bases between. The CDR3 DNA sequence: TGCGCCAGCAGCATCCAGGGGACGGGGACTGAAGCTTTCTTT. The encoded protein is CASSIQGTGTEAFF.

This clone was observed a handful of times. The chain employs TRBV19 and TRBJ1-2; maybe TRBD1 (6 bases). This CDR3 is 13 amino acids long. The V end lost 7 bases, the J end lost 1 base, and 10 bases lay between the germline ends. In germline, CDR1 is LNHDA, CDR2 SQIVND (reference sequence). The CDR3 spells CASKRDINYGYTF. CDR3 nucleotides: TGTGCCAGTAAACGGGACATTAACTATGGCTACACCTTC. Based on the CDR3 plus reference TRBV19 and TRBJ1-2, the full variable domain is DGGITQSPKYLFRKEGQNVTLSCEQNLNHDAMYWYRQDPGQGLRLIYYSQIVNDFQKGDIAEGYSVSREKKESFPLTVTSAQKNPTAFYLCASKRDINYGYTFGSGTRLTVV.

The J gene is TRBJ2-4, the V gene TRBV7-3; 7 bases are shared with TRBD2. V lost 6 bases and J lost 3; bases outside the gene matches: 8. Germline V gene data show CDR1 as SGHTA and CDR2 as FQGTGA. CDR3 length equals 15 residues. The CDR3 sequence is CASSPSGADKNIQYF. The CDR3 region has the DNA TGTGCCAGCAGTCCCAGCGGGGCCGACAAAAACATTCAGTACTTC.

A few counts support this clone. This chain joins TRBV4-3 and TRBJ1-6; D perhaps matches TRBD1 (5 bases). There are 15 residues in the CDR3. CDR1 and CDR2 from the germline V gene are LGHNA and YSLEER. V lost 1 base to trimming and J lost 8 bases, with 12 bases between them. This chain's CDR3 is CASSQVAEGDSPLHF. The CDR3 coding sequence is TGCGCCAGCAGCCAAGTCGCGGAAGGGGATTCACCCCTCCACTTT.

This clone has only a few counts. The CDR3 DNA follows: TGTGCCTCCAACGCCGGGACAGGGGGGTATGGCTACACCTTC. Translation gives CASNAGTGGYGYTF. The chain has TRBV30 and TRBJ1-2; TRBD1 aligns across 11 bases. V lost 7 bases, J lost 5 bases, and 9 bases stayed unmatched. In germline, CDR1 is GTSNPN, CDR2 SVGIG (reference sequence). The CDR3 runs 14 residues.